The present entry profiles one T cell receptor beta chain with its context. Its target is not known. The sample originates from a study of vaccination effects on CD4 cells after COVID-19. V shed 2 bases and J shed 4 bases, with 8 bases lying between them. This CDR3 comprises 13 residues. Per the germline V gene, CDR1 is SNHLY and CDR2 is FYNNEI. Antigen-specific CD4+ T cells were expanded (with viral peptide pools) by the ViraFEST assay ahead of sequencing. Following culture for around 10 days, CD4+ T cells were isolated. PCR showed that the person got SARS-CoV-2 infection at some point between March and December 2020. A half-volume exchange with IL-2 medium occurred on days 3 and 7. Assay used: immunoSEQ multiplex PCR; TCRdb lists only in-frame clones, some missing. The sample holds around 28,000 clones, 77% seen once.

J is TRBJ1-1 and V is TRBV2; D remains ambiguous. The sequenced sample was CD4+ T cells from PBMCs cultured with HCoV-NL63 spike peptides, obtained before COVID-19 vaccination. This sequence was found in a human donor who had a prior SARS-CoV-2 infection. For the CDR3, the DNA is TGTGCCAGCAGTGAACAGGTTTCCACTGAAGCTTTCTTT. Translated, it gives CASSEQVSTEAFF.